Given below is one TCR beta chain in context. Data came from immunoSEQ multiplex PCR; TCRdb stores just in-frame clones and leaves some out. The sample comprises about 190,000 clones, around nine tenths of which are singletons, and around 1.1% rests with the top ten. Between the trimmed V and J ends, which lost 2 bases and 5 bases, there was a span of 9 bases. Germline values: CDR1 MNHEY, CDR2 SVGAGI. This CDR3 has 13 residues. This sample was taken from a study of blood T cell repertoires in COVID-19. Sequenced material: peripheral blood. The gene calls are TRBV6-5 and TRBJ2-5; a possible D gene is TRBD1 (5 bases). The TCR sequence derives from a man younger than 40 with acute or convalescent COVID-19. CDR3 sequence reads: CASSYVQGETQYF. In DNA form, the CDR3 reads TGTGCCAGCAGTTACGTTCAGGGCGAGACCCAGTACTTC.